This TCR beta chain was retrieved from a study of cytomegalovirus exposure and HLA in healthy donors. The germline CDR1 and CDR2 sequences are LNHNV and YYDKDF (reference sequence). This CDR3 spans 15 amino acids. V lost 1 base, J lost 2 bases, and 8 bases lay in between. Study results and limitations: It was in a later analysis that TCR association rates were seen to vary by HLA locus, highest for DRB1 and lowest for HLA-C.

With 60 Vbeta and 13 Jbeta primers, the PCR was carried out. Sequencing was performed with immunoSEQ multiplex PCR; in TCRdb, only in-frame clones are kept and a portion is missing. Here the sample spans approximately 150,000 clones, roughly 81% being singletons. Turning to this clone: Its antigen is not known.

The chain recombines TRBV15 with TRBJ2-2; D gene ambiguous. The source material was PBMCs. The sequence came from a man aged 25 to 45 in good health and CMV-seropositive. The CDR3 DNA follows: TGTGCCACCAGCAGAGGTGACTTAAACACCGGGGAGCTGTTTTTT. Its translation: CATSRGDLNTGELFF.